Below, one T cell receptor (beta chain) is given with its context. The target antigen is unknown. This sample is drawn from a study of T cell responses to AZD1222 COVID-19 vaccine. The CDR3 extends over 12 amino acids. V dropped 7 bases and J dropped 3; count of bases not matched to a gene: 2. Per the germline V gene, CDR1 is MDHEN and CDR2 is SYDVKM. The method was immunoSEQ multiplex PCR; TCRdb's version includes in-frame clones alone and lacks a portion of them. The profile shows more than 100,000 clones, over 80% of them singletons. Pooled together were second doses at about 4 or about 12 weeks. Study-level findings and limits: The donor group comprised mostly white British people and more females; the analysis possibly underestimated clonal diversity. Spike-specific TCR repertoires showed rising breadth and depth after two AZD1222 doses. Only six people who got AZD1222 tested seropositive at baseline.

The sequences come from peripheral blood, collected 28 days after the second AZD1222 dose. The chain is built from TRBV28 and TRBJ2-7; 8 bases are a match to TRBD2. The clonotype originates from an adult who received the AZD1222 COVID-19 vaccine. Here the CDR3 DNA reads TGTGCCAGCAAAGCGGGGGTCTACGAGCAGTACTTC. Amino acid sequence: CASKAGVYEQYF.